The sequence of this TCR beta chain was determined in a study of blood T cell repertoires in COVID-19. Overall study context: Samples taken during acute and convalescent COVID-19 were collected in the United States, Italy and Spain. The cDNA or gDNA used as material had been derived from T cells, B-cell-depleted T cells, or PBMCs.

Original analysis: Estimated nucleated cell counts came from reference gene primer amplification. Sequencing was performed with immunoSEQ multiplex PCR; in TCRdb, only in-frame clones are kept and a portion is missing. For V, J and clone size, that table is used; D and trimming come from the DNA. The data show some 66,000 clones, with roughly 82% seen just once and 6.6% held by the top ten. The ends lost 3 bases at V and 2 bases at J; junction bases unmatched: 6. The V gene's germline CDR1 is SGHTA and CDR2 FQGNSA. The CDR3 loop spans 16 amino acids. The sample comprised peripheral blood. The chain is built from TRBV7-2 and TRBJ1-3, with TRBD1 matching 8 bases. This TCR derives from a man aged 60 to 69 with acute or convalescent COVID-19. CDR3 protein: CASSLGQANTGNTIYF. The DNA of the CDR3 is TGTGCCAGCAGCTTGGGACAGGCGAATACTGGAAACACCATATATTTT.